Sequencing of this T cell receptor (beta chain) was carried out in a study of early T cells in non-severe SARS-CoV-2 infection (dated by TCRdb to the early 2020s). About the study as a whole: Because TCR sequencing was done on bulk RNA from unsorted whole blood, the alpha and beta chains could not be paired.

In the case of this clonotype: The target of this receptor is not known. The record has no base qualities; no much larger clone is one base away.

What the authors observed across the whole study: VDJdb matching was skewed toward anti-spike CD8 responses and likely underestimated virus-specific expansions, missing private and CD4 specificities.

Set within a cohort of healthcare workers in London, UK, this nested case-control study involved weekly PCR testing of nasopharyngeal swabs along with blood sampling. Between 23 and 31 March 2020, the week of the UK lockdown, healthcare workers were enrolled and then followed up weekly for as long as 16 weeks. Libraries were built with 5' RACE. The sequencer listed for this sample is NextSeq 500. Unique molecular identifiers were attached to individual cDNA molecules in the TCR library protocol so that sequencing error and PCR bias could be corrected. Sequencing covered both TCR alpha and beta chains, and within each sample the abundances of alpha and beta sequences were tightly co-correlated. Turning to the authors' computational methods: Decombinator V4 was used to annotate TCR sequences for V gene, J gene and CDR3. TCRs were defined as expanded if a significant change between any two time points was detected under a Poisson model with p below 0.0001. TCR abundances were normalised to the total number of TCRs sequenced in each sample and reported as counts per million. MAIT TCRs were defined by TRAV1-2 paired with TRAJ12, TRAJ20 or TRAJ33, and iNKT TCRs by TRAV10 paired with TRAJ18. VDJdb, accessed on 1 November 2021, was searched for TCRs annotated for CMV, EBV and SARS-CoV-2, and TCRs annotated for more than one antigen were excluded. TCRdb reran the public reads through fastp at Q25 and MiXCR, keeping productive beta chains. Rows merge per CDR3 protein into single entries with the most common DNA and genes. The V and J calls here are based on TCRdb, not the publication. Within this sample are some 29,000 distinct CDR3 sequences, with less than 7.5% of them counted one time only. The ten largest clones take up roughly 6.2% of the sample.

In the germline V gene, CDR1 corresponds to MNHEY and CDR2 to SVGAGI. V is reduced by 2 bases and J by 5 bases, leaving a spacing of 12 bases between them. The CDR3 covers 15 residues, taking in both the cysteine and the phenylalanine. Of all the DNA, just the CDR3 is kept, 45 bases in frame from base 1. The sequenced material came from whole blood. The V and J genes are TRBV6-5 and TRBJ2-2; the D gene remains uncertain. The source of this sequence is an adult who was a healthcare worker with PCR-confirmed SARS-CoV-2 infection or an uninfected control (not recorded which). The CDR3 protein is CASSYEIRTTGELFF. The nucleotide sequence is TGTGCCAGCAGTTACGAGATTCGAACGACCGGGGAGCTGTTTTTT.